One and the same sample provided the 31 T cell receptor beta chains below, sequenced in a study of T cell repertoires in cytomegalovirus infection. TCRdb called the reads again in MiXCR, with one record for every CDR3 protein. The table includes 570,000 or so distinct CDR3 sequences, about 40% detected once. The antigens these receptors bind are not known. The specimen comprised cultured PBMCs, sampled from culture after CMV antigen stimulation. Source of these receptors: a human donor in good health (CMV status not recorded). Some clones in this sample may be carry-over from other donors' samples.

The chain combines TRBV7-2 with TRBJ2-7; D is uncertain. Germline assignment: CDR1 SGHTA and CDR2 FQGNSA. Deletions cut 1 base from V and 2 bases from J, with 12 bases between. The CDR3 consists of 15 residues. CDR3 sequence (DNA): TGTGCCAGCAGCTTAGTCGGCGACGTGGCCTACGAGCAGTACTTC. This codes for CASSLVGDVAYEQYF. The variable domain in full, with the rest retrieved from reference TRBV7-2 and TRBJ2-7, is GAGVSQSPSNKVTEKGKDVELRCDPISGHTALYWYRQSLGQGLEFLIYFQGNSAPDKSGLPSDRFSAERTGGSVSTLTIQRTQQEDSAVYLCASSLVGDVAYEQYFGPGTRLTVT.

This clonotype has at least ten counts. The J gene is TRBJ1-2, the V gene TRBV6-1, with D tentatively TRBD1 (6 bases). Trimming pared 6 bases from V and 3 bases from J, leaving 14 bases between. Germline lookup yields CDR1 MNHNS and CDR2 SASEGT. This CDR3 has 14 residues. The CDR3 protein is CASRQGRDDYGYTF. The CDR3 DNA sequence: TGTGCCAGCAGGCAGGGGCGAGACGACTATGGCTACACCTTC.

This clonotype has a handful of counts. The chain couples TRBV7-2 to TRBJ2-1, with D maybe TRBD2 (7 bases). Trimming took 5 bases from V and 7 from J, leaving 18 bases between them. CDR1 is SGHTA, CDR2 FQGNSA, per germline. The CDR3 consists of 15 residues. The CDR3 coding sequence is TGTGCCAGCAGCACGGGGGGCCAGGTCGGAAATGAGCAGTTCTTC. Encoded protein: CASSTGGQVGNEQFF.

The gene calls are TRBV6-1 and TRBJ2-7; D unresolved. The germline V gene has CDR1 MNHNS and CDR2 SASEGT. The ends were cut back, 11 bases at V and 3 bases at J, with 11 bases in the middle. The CDR3 has 11 residues. CDR3: CAAGGSYEQYF. DNA for the CDR3: TGTGCCGCCGGTGGCAGCTACGAGCAGTACTTC.

The rearrangement joins TRBV2 to TRBJ2-5, with 10 bases fitting TRBD1. The CDR3 totals 16 residues. CDR1 SNHLY and CDR2 FYNNEI come from the germline V gene. Trimming took 5 bases from V and 3 from J; bases not matched to a gene: 9. CDR3 DNA sequence: TGTGCCAGCAGTACCGGGACAGGGGACGGTAAAGAGACCCAGTACTTC. This encodes CASSTGTGDGKETQYF.

The rearrangement joins TRBV6-1 to TRBJ1-4; TRBD1 might be the D (6 bases). Germline values: CDR1 MNHNS, CDR2 SASEGT. The V and J ends lost 8 bases and 4 bases respectively, with 17 bases between them. The CDR3 length is 15 residues. The CDR3 protein is CASGRQAGLNEKLFF. CDR3 sequence (DNA): TGTGCCAGCGGGAGACAGGCGGGACTTAATGAAAAACTGTTTTTT.

This clonotype has a handful of counts. The chain links TRBV7-8 to TRBJ2-3; D possibly corresponds to TRBD2 (5 bases). The V end was cut by 0 bases, the J end by 1 base, with 8 bases between. Germline lookup yields CDR1 SGHVS and CDR2 FQNEAQ. This CDR3 spans 15 amino acids. DNA for the CDR3: TGTGCCAGCAGCTTAGCGTGGCGGGGCACAGATACGCAGTATTTT. As protein: CASSLAWRGTDTQYF.

This chain links TRBV7-2 with TRBJ2-3, with D hard to call. CDR1 and CDR2 from the germline V gene are SGHTA and FQGNSA. V was pared by 5 bases and J by 4 bases, with 10 bases between. The CDR3 loop spans 13 amino acids. Here the CDR3 reads CASSRPHPDTQYF. The CDR3 nucleotides are TGTGCCAGCAGCCGACCTCATCCAGATACGCAGTATTTT. The whole variable domain, filled in from reference TRBV7-2 and TRBJ2-3, reads GAGVSQSPSNKVTEKGKDVELRCDPISGHTALYWYRQSLGQGLEFLIYFQGNSAPDKSGLPSDRFSAERTGGSVSTLTIQRTQQEDSAVYLCASSRPHPDTQYFGPGTRLTVL.

The chain employs TRBV20-1 and TRBJ2-5; 7 bases align to TRBD1. In germline, CDR1 is DFQATT, CDR2 SNEGSKA (reference sequence). CDR3 length: 13 residues. J gave up 5 bases and V 3 bases, and 6 bases lay outside the gene matches. The CDR3 nucleotides are TGCAGTGCTAGGGCCCCGGGACAGGAGACCCAGTACTTC. This sequence encodes CSARAPGQETQYF.

The genes are TRBV7-2 and TRBJ2-2; 7 nucleotides match TRBD1. This CDR3 spans 15 amino acids. Per germline, CDR1 SGHTA and CDR2 FQGNSA. Trimming at V came to 5 bases and at J to 5 bases, leaving 8 bases not matched to a gene. The CDR3 DNA sequence: TGTGCCAGCAGCACCCGGACAGGTTCGACCGGGGAGCTGTTTTTT. This encodes CASSTRTGSTGELFF. The whole variable domain, remainder taken from reference TRBV7-2 and TRBJ2-2, is GAGVSQSPSNKVTEKGKDVELRCDPISGHTALYWYRQSLGQGLEFLIYFQGNSAPDKSGLPSDRFSAERTGGSVSTLTIQRTQQEDSAVYLCASSTRTGSTGELFFGEGSRLTVL.

The V call is TRBV10-3, the J call TRBJ2-7; D may correspond to TRBD1 or TRBD2 (5 bases each). Germline V lookup: CDR1 ENHRY, CDR2 SYGVKD. The CDR3 is 14 residues long. V was clipped by 3 bases and J by 0 bases, with 9 bases between them. CDR3 in DNA: TGTGCCATCAGTGAATGGGACGCCTCCTACGAGCAGTACTTC. Protein sequence: CAISEWDASYEQYF.

The chain employs TRBV12-3 or TRBV12-4 and TRBJ2-5; D may correspond to TRBD1 or TRBD2 (5 bases each). With 6 bases removed from V and 1 base from J, the gap between germline ends came to 12 bases. The CDR3 is 14 amino acids. The CDR3 DNA sequence: TGTGCCAGCAGACCTCCGGGGCCCCAAGAGACCCAGTACTTC. As protein: CASRPPGPQETQYF.

J is TRBJ2-1 and V is TRBV4-3, with D possibly called TRBD1 or TRBD2 (5 bases each). Germline V CDR1 and CDR2: LGHNA, YSLEER. Trimming stripped 0 bases from V and 6 bases from J, with 15 bases between. This CDR3 is 16 amino acids long. Here the CDR3 DNA reads TGCGCCAGCAGCCAAGAGGGGGAAGCTAGTTCCAATGAGCAGTTCTTC. Protein product: CASSQEGEASSNEQFF.

This chain connects TRBV7-2 to TRBJ1-4; no clear D gene. Germline-derived CDR1 and CDR2 are SGHTA and FQGNSA. Trimming stripped 4 bases from V and 7 bases from J, with 13 bases between. The CDR3 contains 14 residues. As DNA, the CDR3 is TGTGCCAGCAGCTCTGCACTGAGTGGTGAAAAACTGTTTTTT. Its protein product is CASSSALSGEKLFF. Full variable domain (rest looked up from reference TRBV7-2 and TRBJ1-4): GAGVSQSPSNKVTEKGKDVELRCDPISGHTALYWYRQSLGQGLEFLIYFQGNSAPDKSGLPSDRFSAERTGGSVSTLTIQRTQQEDSAVYLCASSSALSGEKLFFGSGTQLSVL.

The DNA of the CDR3 is TGTGCCAGCAGCTTAGCGGGAGTCAACAATGAGCAGTTCTTC. Protein sequence: CASSLAGVNNEQFF. V usage is TRBV7-2 and J usage is TRBJ2-1, with TRBD2 as a possible D gene (5 bases). This CDR3 spans 14 amino acids. Looked up from germline, CDR1 is SGHTA and CDR2 is FQGNSA. Trimming took off 0 bases at V and 5 bases at J, with 8 bases between the two ends. Variable domain in full (rest from reference TRBV7-2 and TRBJ2-1): GAGVSQSPSNKVTEKGKDVELRCDPISGHTALYWYRQSLGQGLEFLIYFQGNSAPDKSGLPSDRFSAERTGGSVSTLTIQRTQQEDSAVYLCASSLAGVNNEQFFGPGTRLTVL.

The rearrangement links TRBV7-4 to TRBJ2-2; possible D gene TRBD2, 5 bases. Germline V gene lookup returns CDR1 SGHVT and CDR2 SQSDAQ. The CDR3 is 16 residues long. The V gene lost 5 bases and the J gene lost 0 bases, with 13 bases spanning the gap. The CDR3 loop is CASSASGHANTGELFF. CDR3 coding DNA: TGTGCCAGCAGCGCGAGCGGTCACGCGAACACCGGGGAGCTGTTTTTT.

There are a few counts of this clonotype. The chain is built from TRBV4-1 and TRBJ1-1; 7 nucleotides align to TRBD1. CDR3 length equals 17 residues. The junction had 15 bases not matched to a gene; V was cut back by 0 bases and J by 8 bases. Germline V gene lookup returns CDR1 MGHRA and CDR2 YSYEKL. The CDR3 DNA sequence: TGCGCCAGCAGCCAAGATCGATGGGTACAGGGGCCCATAGAAGCTTTCTTT. This encodes CASSQDRWVQGPIEAFF.

V usage is TRBV2 and J usage is TRBJ1-1; 9 positions match TRBD1. This CDR3 region has 12 residues. The junction had 7 bases not matched to a gene; V was cut back by 6 bases and J by 11 bases. The germline CDR1 and CDR2 sequences are SNHLY and FYNNEI. The CDR3 DNA follows: TGTGCCAGCAGGACAGGGGGGAGGATGGCTTTCTTT. Protein product: CASRTGGRMAFF.

This clonotype was counted a few times. The rearrangement joins TRBV12-3 or TRBV12-4 to TRBJ1-3; TRBD1 might be the D (5 bases). The CDR3 runs to 16 residues. Trimming removed 5 bases at V and 0 bases at J, with 14 bases between. The CDR3, as DNA: TGTGCCAGCAGTGATCTCTTTCAGGGCTCTGGAAACACCATATATTTT. This translates into CASSDLFQGSGNTIYF.

The V gene is TRBV29-1, the J gene TRBJ2-1; D assignment may be TRBD1 or TRBD2 (5 bases each). V was clipped by 5 bases and J by 4 bases, with 12 bases between them. Germline loops: CDR1 SQVTM, CDR2 ANQGSEA. This CDR3 has 13 residues. Here the CDR3 DNA reads TGCAGCGTTCCGGGGCTAGGTTACAATGAGCAGTTCTTC. Translated, it gives CSVPGLGYNEQFF.

The genes are TRBV7-2 and TRBJ2-2, with D tentatively TRBD2 (5 bases). This CDR3 comprises 15 residues. V lost 2 bases to trimming and J lost 7 bases, with 14 bases between them. Germline loops: CDR1 SGHTA, CDR2 FQGNSA. CDR3 coding DNA: TGTGCCAGCAGCTTACGTAGTGGGAGTAACGGGGAGCTGTTTTTT. It encodes CASSLRSGSNGELFF. Full variable domain (rest looked up from reference TRBV7-2 and TRBJ2-2): GAGVSQSPSNKVTEKGKDVELRCDPISGHTALYWYRQSLGQGLEFLIYFQGNSAPDKSGLPSDRFSAERTGGSVSTLTIQRTQQEDSAVYLCASSLRSGSNGELFFGEGSRLTVL.

Ten or more counts support this clonotype. The chain carries TRBV7-2 and TRBJ1-3; 8 bases align to TRBD1. J gave up 1 base and V 5 bases, and 7 bases lay outside the gene matches. The germline CDR1 and CDR2 sequences are SGHTA and FQGNSA. The CDR3 extends over 16 amino acids. The CDR3, as DNA: TGTGCCAGCAGCCAAAACCAGGGGGCTTCTGGAAACACCATATATTTT. It specifies CASSQNQGASGNTIYF.

Regarding this clonotype: A junction end diverges from the germline sequence, so it may reflect a read error. This rearrangement joins TRBV4-1 to TRBJ1-2; 9 bases line up with TRBD1. The CDR3 covers 16 residues. CDR1 and CDR2 from the germline V gene are MGHRA and YSYEKL. As DNA, the CDR3 is TGTGCCAGCAGCCAATCCTACAGGGGGCTTAGCTATGGCTACACCTTC. It yields the protein CASSQSYRGLSYGYTF.

This clonotype was counted at least ten times. The CDR3 is CASSTGGTGELFF. The CDR3 nucleotides read TGTGCCAGCAGCACCGGAGGGACCGGGGAGCTGTTTTTT. This rearrangement joins TRBV7-2 to TRBJ2-2; the D gene is possibly TRBD2 (6 bases). CDR1 and CDR2 (germline): SGHTA, FQGNSA. The CDR3 has 13 residues. V lost 5 bases and J lost 5, with 9 bases in between. The variable domain in full, with the rest retrieved from reference TRBV7-2 and TRBJ2-2, is GAGVSQSPSNKVTEKGKDVELRCDPISGHTALYWYRQSLGQGLEFLIYFQGNSAPDKSGLPSDRFSAERTGGSVSTLTIQRTQQEDSAVYLCASSTGGTGELFFGEGSRLTVL.

The V call is TRBV7-8, the J call TRBJ2-7, with TRBD2 matching over 10 bases. V trimming: 2 bases; J trimming: 5 bases; junction bases outside the gene matches: 6. CDR1 is SGHVS, CDR2 FQNEAQ, per germline. The CDR3 runs to 15 residues. Here the CDR3 DNA reads TGTGCCAGCAGCTTAACCGGGACTAGCGTCCACGAGCAGTACTTC. This codes for CASSLTGTSVHEQYF.

The chain is built from TRBV27 and TRBJ1-2, with D possibly being TRBD1 (6 bases). The CDR3 extends over 12 amino acids. Germline lookup yields CDR1 MNHEY and CDR2 SMNVEV (reference sequence). Between the trimmed V and J ends, which lost 5 bases and 8 bases, there was a span of 12 bases. CDR3 region: CASSHTGRGYTF. The CDR3 bases are TGTGCCAGCAGTCACACAGGGAGGGGCTACACCTTC.

V is TRBV6-5 and J is TRBJ1-1; D call uncertain. V was cut by 7 bases and J by 1 base, with 13 bases left in between. Germline CDR1 MNHEY, CDR2 SVGAGI. The CDR3 sequence is 14 residues long. The CDR3 reads CASKRAGGNTEAFF. CDR3 coding DNA: TGTGCCAGCAAGCGGGCGGGCGGGAACACTGAAGCTTTCTTT.

This clonotype has only one observation. The chain joins TRBV24-1 to TRBJ1-2; TRBD1 matches 8 bases. J lost 5 bases, V lost 2 bases, and 3 bases had no gene match. The V gene's germline CDR1 is KGHDR and CDR2 SFDVKD. The CDR3 is made up of 14 amino acids. CDR3 amino acids: CATSDSGQEYGYTF. CDR3 nucleotides: TGTGCCACCAGTGATTCGGGACAGGAGTATGGCTACACCTTC.

The chain uses TRBV5-1 and TRBJ1-1; D remains ambiguous. The germline V gene encodes CDR1 SGHRS and CDR2 YFSETQ. This CDR3 is built from 13 residues. The ends were cut back, 4 bases at V and 1 base at J, with 8 bases in the middle. In DNA, the CDR3 is TGCGCCAGCAGCGGTACACCGAACACTGAAGCTTTCTTT. Its translation is CASSGTPNTEAFF. Using reference TRBV5-1 and TRBJ1-1 for the parts outside the CDR3, the full variable domain is KAGVTQTPRYLIKTRGQQVTLSCSPISGHRSVSWYQQTPGQGLQFLFEYFSETQRNKGNFPGRFSGRQFSNSRSEMNVSTLELGDSALYLCASSGTPNTEAFFGQGTRLTVV.

This clonotype was detected only a few times. The chain has TRBV7-9 and TRBJ1-1; unclear D gene. The germline CDR1 and CDR2 sequences are SEHNR and FQNEAQ (reference sequence). The CDR3 runs to 15 residues. The V gene lost 7 bases and the J gene lost 3 bases, with 18 bases spanning the gap. The CDR3 here is CASNPPRSWDTEAFF. DNA of the CDR3: TGTGCCAGCAACCCCCCGCGTTCCTGGGACACTGAAGCTTTCTTT.

This clonotype was observed a handful of times. This chain joins TRBV12-3 or TRBV12-4 and TRBJ1-1; 7 nucleotides line up with TRBD1. CDR3 length equals 14 residues. After removal of 3 bases from V and 5 bases from J, the junction contained 6 bases not matched to a gene. The CDR3 sequence: CASSFQGGRTEAFF. As DNA, the CDR3 is TGTGCCAGCAGTTTCCAAGGGGGCCGGACTGAAGCTTTCTTT.